This T cell receptor (beta chain) emerged from a study of blood T cell repertoires in COVID-19. This CDR3 comprises 15 residues. Germline values: CDR1 SGHRS, CDR2 YFSETQ. Trimming took 3 bases from V and 1 from J; bases not matched to a gene: 3. Under the authors' procedure: The assay estimated nucleated cells by amplifying reference gene primers. Assay used: immunoSEQ multiplex PCR; TCRdb lists only in-frame clones, some missing. Clone size and V and J calls were adopted from that table, with D and trimming inferred from the DNA. The data contain some 120,000 clones, approximately 90% of them seen just once; the ten biggest clones take up 1.8%.

Material for sequencing was peripheral blood. The rearrangement uses TRBV5-1 and TRBJ2-2; 7 bases fit TRBD1. This TCR was sampled from a human donor with active COVID-19. The donor label of this sample is uncertain. CDR3 sequence: CASSSRQGNTGELFF. As DNA, the CDR3 is TGCGCCAGCAGCTCAAGACAGGGGAACACCGGGGAGCTGTTTTTT.